These 21 T cell receptor beta chains came from one sample sequenced in a study of blood T cell repertoires in COVID-19. TCRdb's copy holds only in-frame clones and misses some; the assay was immunoSEQ multiplex PCR. The data show about 180,000 clones, with 86% seen just once and about 9.7% held by the top ten. Sequencing used peripheral blood. These receptor sequences come from a man between 50 and 59 years old with active or convalescent COVID-19.

The rearrangement uses TRBV27 and TRBJ1-1; D may be TRBD1 (6 bases). V lost 6 bases and J lost 8, with 16 bases in between. The CDR3 consists of 13 residues. In germline, CDR1 is MNHEY, CDR2 SMNVEV (reference sequence). This CDR3 is CASRTGQTREAFF. As DNA, the CDR3 is TGTGCCAGCAGGACAGGACAAACCCGAGAAGCTTTCTTT.

The chain is built from TRBV12-5 and TRBJ2-3; D is possibly TRBD2 (5 bases). V lost 0 bases to trimming and J lost 0 bases, with 7 bases between them. The germline CDR1 and CDR2 sequences are LGHNT and FRNRAP. The CDR3 sequence is 15 residues long. In DNA form, the CDR3 reads TGTGCTAGTGGTTTGGTAGGACTGAGCACAGATACGCAGTATTTT. Its translation: CASGLVGLSTDTQYF.

This clone was recorded a few times. V gene TRBV5-6 combines with J gene TRBJ1-4; TRBD1 matches 9 bases. The CDR3 totals 17 residues. Looked up from germline, CDR1 is SGHDT and CDR2 is YYEEEE. The V gene end was trimmed by 4 bases and the J gene end by 3 bases; junction bases not matched to a gene: 10. In DNA form, the CDR3 reads TGTGCCAGCAGCCAAAACAGGGGGCCGGTCGCTAATGAAAAACTGTTTTTT. Translation gives CASSQNRGPVANEKLFF.

V usage is TRBV11-2 and J usage is TRBJ2-7, with 10 bases lining up with TRBD1. This CDR3 comprises 14 residues. J lost 5 bases, V lost 4 bases, and 5 bases had no gene match. Germline CDR1 is SGHAT and CDR2 is FQNNGV. The CDR3 here is CASSSRQGADEQYF. CDR3 bases: TGTGCCAGCAGCTCCCGACAGGGGGCGGACGAGCAGTACTTC.

The chain is built from TRBV4-2 and TRBJ1-1; D gene uncertain. The ends were cut back, 1 base at V and 1 base at J, with 7 bases in the middle. Germline V gene sequence: CDR1 LGHNA, CDR2 YNFKEQ. This CDR3 region has 14 residues. This CDR3 is CASSQGSGNTEAFF. The CDR3, as DNA: TGTGCCAGCAGCCAAGGGTCGGGGAACACTGAAGCTTTCTTT.

This clone was seen only once. J is TRBJ2-3 and V is TRBV30; tentative D call: TRBD1 (6 bases). There are 16 residues in the CDR3. V was pared by 4 bases and J by 0 bases, with 17 bases between. Germline V gives CDR1 GTSNPN, CDR2 SVGIG (reference sequence). CDR3 nucleotides: TGTGCCTGGAACAAAGGACAGCCACTTAGCACAGATACGCAGTATTTT. Encoded protein: CAWNKGQPLSTDTQYF.

This sequence joins TRBV2 and TRBJ1-5; D is unclear. Germline V gene sequence: CDR1 SNHLY, CDR2 FYNNEI. Trimming shortened V by 2 bases and J by 2 bases, and 4 bases separated the two germline ends. The CDR3 runs to 13 residues. CDR3 region: CASSERGNQPQHF. CDR3 DNA sequence: TGTGCCAGCAGTGAACGCGGCAATCAGCCCCAGCATTTT.

In this sample, this clone turned up once. This chain connects TRBV7-6 to TRBJ1-2; 8 nucleotides agree with TRBD1. The CDR3 is 15 residues long. V was clipped by 0 bases and J by 5 bases; unmatched bases: 5. Looked up from germline, CDR1 is SGHVS and CDR2 is FNYEAQ. The CDR3 sequence: CASSLASGGFYGYTF. The CDR3 DNA sequence: TGTGCCAGCAGCTTAGCGTCAGGGGGCTTTTATGGCTACACCTTC.

This chain joins TRBV3-1 (or the pseudogene TRBV3-2) and TRBJ1-1; no definite D call. The germline V gene has CDR1 LGHDT and CDR2 YNNKEL (reference sequence). CDR3 length: 14 amino acids. V was shortened by 0 bases and J by 8 bases, with 13 bases between the two germline ends. CDR3 nucleotides: TGTGCCAGCAGCCAAGATTTGTCGGTTTCCGAAGCTTTCTTT. Encoded protein: CASSQDLSVSEAFF.

The chain recombines TRBV9 with TRBJ1-2; TRBD1 agrees at 7 bases. Trimming removed 4 bases from V and 7 bases from J; junction bases left unmatched: 13. Germline V gene lookup returns CDR1 SGDLS and CDR2 YYNGEE. The CDR3 extends over 15 amino acids. This chain's CDR3 is CASSIRGQVTSGYTF. CDR3 sequence (DNA): TGTGCCAGCAGCATCCGAGGACAGGTAACTTCTGGCTACACCTTC.

The J gene is TRBJ2-5, the V gene TRBV6-5, with D possibly matching TRBD1 (6 bases). The CDR3 has 13 amino acids. Trimming left V 11 bases short and J 4 bases short, with 17 bases between. In germline, CDR1 is MNHEY, CDR2 SVGAGI. CDR3 bases: TGTGCCGTCTTGTCCGGGACAAGAGAGACCCAGTACTTC. Translated, it gives CAVLSGTRETQYF.

The chain has TRBV5-5 and TRBJ2-7, with 7 positions matching TRBD1. Germline trimming cut 2 bases from V and 7 bases from J; bases unmatched to any gene: 12. The CDR3 length is 15 residues. The germline V gene encodes CDR1 SGHKS and CDR2 YYEKEE (reference sequence). CDR3 sequence (DNA): TGTGCCAGCAGCTTTACGGCAGGGACCAGGGGGGAGCAGTACTTC. This translates into CASSFTAGTRGEQYF.

This chain connects TRBV6-2 or TRBV6-3 to TRBJ2-7, with TRBD2 as a possible D gene (6 bases). The CDR3 totals 14 residues. Looked up from germline, CDR1 is MNHEY and CDR2 is SVGEGT. The V and J ends lost 2 bases and 1 base respectively, with 9 bases between them. The CDR3 spells CASSYPGGSYEQYF. The CDR3 nucleotides read TGTGCCAGCAGTTACCCCGGGGGATCCTACGAGCAGTACTTC.

This sequence joins TRBV19 and TRBJ1-4, with D hard to call. Per germline, CDR1 LNHDA and CDR2 SQIVND (reference sequence). Trimming pared 3 bases from V and 0 bases from J, leaving 14 bases between. The CDR3 extends over 17 amino acids. DNA of the CDR3: TGTGCCAGTAGTATTGGGAGGGTCGTTGCAACTAATGAAAAACTGTTTTTT. Residues: CASSIGRVVATNEKLFF.

This clone turned up a few times. This chain uses TRBV10-2 with TRBJ1-1, with a tentative D call TRBD1 (6 bases). Per the germline V gene, CDR1 is WSHSY and CDR2 is SAAADI. The CDR3 has 13 amino acids. Trimming cost V 8 bases and J 2 bases, with 12 bases left between them. The CDR3 region has the DNA TGCGCCAGCCGACAGACAGGCAACACTGAAGCTTTCTTT. Protein product: CASRQTGNTEAFF.

The J gene is TRBJ1-2, the V gene TRBV19; 7 bases map to TRBD1. Germline trimming cut 5 bases from V and 2 bases from J; bases unmatched to any gene: 5. Per germline, CDR1 LNHDA and CDR2 SQIVND (reference sequence). This CDR3 is built from 14 residues. The CDR3 nucleotides read TGTGCCAGTAGTCAAGACAGGGTGAACTATGGCTACACCTTC. Translating gives CASSQDRVNYGYTF. Looking up the rest from reference TRBV19 and TRBJ1-2 gives the full variable domain: DGGITQSPKYLFRKEGQNVTLSCEQNLNHDAMYWYRQDPGQGLRLIYYSQIVNDFQKGDIAEGYSVSREKKESFPLTVTSAQKNPTAFYLCASSQDRVNYGYTFGSGTRLTVV.

The rearrangement links TRBV24-1 to TRBJ2-1, with 8 bases identical to TRBD2. V trimming: 1 base; J trimming: 6 bases; junction bases outside the gene matches: 10. CDR3 length: 17 residues. Germline CDR1 reads KGHDR; CDR2 reads SFDVKD. This CDR3 is CATSDFDKAGGTNEQFF. DNA of the CDR3: TGTGCCACCAGTGATTTCGACAAGGCGGGGGGTACCAATGAGCAGTTCTTC.

This sequence joins TRBV29-1 and TRBJ2-7; 12 positions match TRBD1. V lost 7 bases, J lost 5 bases, and 3 bases stayed unmatched. There are 12 residues in the CDR3. Germline loops: CDR1 SQVTM, CDR2 ANQGSEA. CDR3 coding DNA: TGCAGCGCCGGGACAGGGGGCAACGAGCAGTACTTC. Translation: CSAGTGGNEQYF.

The genes are TRBV15 and TRBJ2-5, with a weak D call TRBD1 (6 bases). CDR1 LNHNV and CDR2 YYDKDF come from the germline V gene (reference sequence). The ends were cut back, 5 bases at V and 5 bases at J, with 12 bases in the middle. The CDR3 is 13 amino acids. CDR3 residues: CATSGTGFETQYF. The DNA for the CDR3 is TGTGCCACCAGCGGAACAGGGTTCGAGACCCAGTACTTC.

The chain uses TRBV11-2 and TRBJ1-2; TRBD1 aligns across 8 bases. Germline CDR1 SGHAT, CDR2 FQNNGV. The CDR3 covers 15 residues. J gave up 4 bases and V 2 bases, and 6 bases lay outside the gene matches. The CDR3 nucleotides read TGTGCCAGCAGCTTACTTGGACAGGGCGGCTATGGCTACACCTTC. Amino acid sequence: CASSLLGQGGYGYTF.

V and J are TRBV29-1 and TRBJ1-4; 7 nucleotides agree with TRBD1. The CDR3 consists of 14 residues. Germline V gives CDR1 SQVTM, CDR2 ANQGSEA. Trimming at V came to 3 bases and at J to 8 bases, leaving 9 bases not matched to a gene. CDR3 nucleotides: TGCAGCGTTGAGACAGGGCCCCAAGGGGAAAAACTGTTTTTT. Its translation: CSVETGPQGEKLFF.